This T cell receptor (beta chain) originates from a study of T cells after yellow fever vaccination (dated 2019 in TCRdb). Regarding the study in general: Libraries from fractions with low cell numbers were prepared with the SMART-Seq v4 Ultra Low Input RNA kit. To follow T-cell clones before and after both primary and booster YFV17D yellow fever vaccination, bulk TCR alpha and beta repertoires underwent longitudinal sequencing. Bulk PBMC replicates and cell subsets were isolated from blood drawn at multiple timepoints before and after both primary and secondary immunization. The cohort comprised two healthy male donors, one aged 18 to 30 and one aged 30 to 40 years.

From the cysteine through the phenylalanine, the CDR3 covers 13 amino acids. This entry keeps only the CDR3 DNA: 39 bases, framed from base 1. Between the V and J ends, shortened by 2 bases and 4 bases respectively, the junction contains 8 bases. Study-level results and caveats: Because only a couple of donors were included in the study, the extent to which the findings can be generalized is limited. Most clones expanded after primary vaccination (around 96% of CD4 and roughly 90% of CD8) were re-detected after the booster, suggesting that broad memory maintenance occurred. Compared with the primary T-cell response, the secondary T-cell response was weaker but faster, peaking on day 5 rather than day 15. FACS-sorted repertoires could contain abundant contaminating clonotypes from the bulk population, so computational filtering was required. A small fraction of clonotypes showed up in both the CD4 and CD8 compartments, probably as a result of convergent recombination.

The intended sense of this specimen's treatment or condition label: live attenuated yellow fever vaccine strain. PBMCs were isolated from peripheral blood using a standard Ficoll-Paque protocol. Dynabeads CD4 and CD8 positive selection kits were used to isolate CD4 and CD8 T-cell fractions. TriZol was used to extract RNA from bulk PBMCs, CD4 and CD8 fractions, and dextramer-positive and dextramer-negative fractions. This clonotype came up many times. The specificity of this receptor is unknown. The record has no base qualities; no much larger clone is one base away. TCR cDNA was made using 5'RACE template switching, a step that added a universal primer site and unique molecular identifiers. cDNA synthesis was primed from both the TCR alpha and TCR beta constant segments. Library amplification involved two PCR steps, and the second step added sample barcodes and sequencing adapters. Libraries were sequenced on Illumina HiSeq 2500 (2x100 bp) or NovaSeq (2x150 bp). For the original study's pipeline: Demultiplexing of reads and collapsing into UMI consensus sequences were performed with MIGEC, and V(D)J alignment was carried out with MiXCR. Vaccine-responding clonotypes were defined with edgeR using replicate PBMC samples, requiring FDR below 0.01 and a log2 fold change above 5 up to day 15. Bulk clonotypes were assigned CD4 or CD8 identity according to which sequenced CD4 or CD8 repertoire held them at higher abundance. TCRdb reprocessed the public reads (quality trimming at Q25 with fastp, clone calling with MiXCR) and kept in-frame beta chains. Rows with one shared CDR3 protein collapse into an entry with the most common genes and DNA. In this record, the V and J calls reflect TCRdb's handling and not the investigators' own analysis. A total of 150,000 or so distinct CDR3 sequences appear in this sample, around 6.3% of them only once. 0.5% to 0.65% of the sample is taken by the ten largest.

The sequence was collected from a man younger than 40 who received the YFV17D yellow fever vaccine. In this chain, TRBV12-3 or TRBV12-4 is recombined with TRBJ1-2; TRBD1 is a possible D gene, resting on 5 matching bases. The sequences come from CD4+ T cells sorted from PBMCs, collected 10 days after the yellow fever booster vaccination. The CDR3 has the sequence CASSLLGAYGYTF. The base sequence is TGTGCCAGCAGTTTATTAGGGGCCTATGGCTACACCTTC.